This TCR beta chain was found in a study of post-analysis software for immune sequencing data. Study details: The disease courses spanned relapsing-remitting, secondary progressive and progressive-relapsing forms of multiple sclerosis. The study, taken as a whole, reports: Elevated frequency relative to controls characterized four or five TRBV segments in patients, TRBV5-6, TRBV5-1 and TRBV20-1 among them. Same-batch preparations were strongly co-clustered by F measure. People with multiple sclerosis had a significantly lower normalized Chao1 diversity than controls did.

CDR1 and CDR2 from the germline V gene are MNHEY and SVGAGI. CDR3 length: 18 residues. Deletions cut 1 base from V and 4 bases from J, with 22 bases between. Details on this clonotype: Its antigen remains unknown.

Unique molecular identifiers were carried by the TCR beta cDNA libraries. A population of about 1 to 11 million T cells gave rise to 450,000 to 500,000 cDNA molecules. TCRdb passed the PCR reads through MiXCR, listing each CDR3 protein once. The table shows hundreds of thousands of distinct CDR3 sequences, with 59% occurring only once. Sequencing was carried out using blood. V is TRBV6-5 and J is TRBJ1-1; D remains unclear. This receptor was obtained from a girl between 2 and 10 years old with multiple sclerosis. CDR3 amino acids: CASSYFPELDRFSTEAFF. The DNA of the CDR3 is TGTGCCAGCAGTTACTTTCCCGAGCTGGATCGGTTCAGCACTGAAGCTTTCTTT.